This T cell receptor beta chain was obtained from a study of T cell responses to AZD1222 COVID-19 vaccine. Study information: Pooled together were second doses at about 4 or about 12 weeks.

Of note for this clone: The antigen is not known.

The table came from immunoSEQ multiplex PCR; TCRdb's copy has only in-frame clones and leaves some out. The table shows tens of thousands of clones, with around 80% occurring only once. Germline assignment: CDR1 LNHDA and CDR2 SQIVND (reference sequence). The CDR3 contains 15 residues. V lost 7 bases and J 10 bases, leaving 25 bases between the germline ends. Study-wide findings and caveats: Without day 14 samples, only post-peak T cell repertoires were studied. AZD1222 recipients seropositive at baseline numbered only 5 to 7. Donors, mostly white British, included more females; clonal diversity was possibly underestimated.

The chain is built from TRBV19 and TRBJ1-1, with D tentatively TRBD1 (5 bases). The sequence was collected from an adult in good health. The material sequenced was peripheral blood, taken on day 0 of AZD1222 vaccination. The DNA of the CDR3 is TGTGCCAGTACCCCCGGGGGGAAGGAGAGCGCGGGAGCTTTCTTT. This translates into CASTPGGKESAGAFF.